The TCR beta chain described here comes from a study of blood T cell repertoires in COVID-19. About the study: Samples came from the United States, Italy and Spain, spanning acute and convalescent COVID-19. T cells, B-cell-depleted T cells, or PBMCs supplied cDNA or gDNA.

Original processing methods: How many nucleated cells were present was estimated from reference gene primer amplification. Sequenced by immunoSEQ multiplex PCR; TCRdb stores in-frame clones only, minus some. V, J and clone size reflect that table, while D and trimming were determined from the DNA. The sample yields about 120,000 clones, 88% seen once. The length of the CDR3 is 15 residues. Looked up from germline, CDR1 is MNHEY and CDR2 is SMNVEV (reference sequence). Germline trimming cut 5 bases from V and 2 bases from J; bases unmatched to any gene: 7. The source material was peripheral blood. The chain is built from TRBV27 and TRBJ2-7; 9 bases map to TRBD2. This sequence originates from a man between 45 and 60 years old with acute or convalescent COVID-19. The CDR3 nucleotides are TGTGCCAGCAGTCCCATAGCGGGAGCAACCTACGAGCAGTACTTC. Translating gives CASSPIAGATYEQYF.